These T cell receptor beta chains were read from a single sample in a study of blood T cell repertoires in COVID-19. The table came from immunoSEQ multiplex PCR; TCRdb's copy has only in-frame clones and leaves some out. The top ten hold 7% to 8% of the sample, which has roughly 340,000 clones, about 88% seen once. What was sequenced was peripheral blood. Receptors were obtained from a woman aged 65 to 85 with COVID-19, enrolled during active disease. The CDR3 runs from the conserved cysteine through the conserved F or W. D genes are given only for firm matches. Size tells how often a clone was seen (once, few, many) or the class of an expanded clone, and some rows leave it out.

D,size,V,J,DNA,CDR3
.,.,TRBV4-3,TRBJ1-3,TGCGCCAGCAGGCCTTCGGGGACTGGAAACACCATATATTTT,CASRPSGTGNTIYF
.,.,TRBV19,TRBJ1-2,TGTGCCAGTAGTAAAGGGGCCGCCTCGGGTTTCTACGGCTACACCTTC,CASSKGAASGFYGYTF
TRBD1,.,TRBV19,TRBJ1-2,TGTGCCAGTAGTATTATGGACAGGCCAACTAACTATGGCTACACCTTC,CASSIMDRPTNYGYTF
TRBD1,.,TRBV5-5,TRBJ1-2,TGTGCCAGCAGCTTGGTTGGTGGACAGGGCTATGGCTACACCTTC,CASSLVGGQGYGYTF
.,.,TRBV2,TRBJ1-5,TGTGCCAGCATAAAGGGGGGCAATCAGCCCCAGCATTTT,CASIKGGNQPQHF
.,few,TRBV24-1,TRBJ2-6,TGTGCCACCAGTGAATCGACAGGCTCTGGGGCCAACGTCCTGACTTTC,CATSESTGSGANVLTF
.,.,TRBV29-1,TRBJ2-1,TGCAGCGTTGCGGGGTTGGGATTCGATGAGCAGTTCTTC,CSVAGLGFDEQFF
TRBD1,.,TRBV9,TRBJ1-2,TGTGCCAGCAGTTCAGACAGGGACTATGGCTACACCTTC,CASSSDRDYGYTF
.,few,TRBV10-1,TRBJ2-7,TGCGCCAGCCTCGCCCCACAGGGAGGGCCCAGGTGGGAGCAGTACTTC,CASLAPQGGPRWEQYF
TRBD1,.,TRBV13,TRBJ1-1,TGTGCCAGCAGCTCCCTGCGGACAGGGGGCGCGAAGGCTGAAGCTTTCTTT,CASSSLRTGGAKAEAFF
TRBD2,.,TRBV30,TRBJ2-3,TGTGCCTGGAGCCTCCGGGGGGGCGGCGCAGATACGCAGTATTTT,CAWSLRGGGADTQYF
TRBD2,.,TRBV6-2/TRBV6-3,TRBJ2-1,TGTGCCAGCAGTCAATATTCTAGCGGGGGGGCCAGGGAGCAGTTCTTC,CASSQYSSGGAREQFF
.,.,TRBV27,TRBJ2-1,TGTGCCAGCAGTTTCAGGTACAATGAGCAGTTCTTC,CASSFRYNEQFF
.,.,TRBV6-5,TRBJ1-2,TGTGCCAGCAGAATTACCCAGAACTATGGCTACACCTTC,CASRITQNYGYTF
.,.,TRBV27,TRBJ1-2,TGTGCCAGCAGTTTATCGGTGTGGGACAAAAAGTCTGTGTATGGCTACACCTTC,CASSLSVWDKKSVYGYTF
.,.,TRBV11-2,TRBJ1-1,TGTGCCAGCAGCTCCAGGCCCTCCTTGAACACTGAAGCTTTCTTT,CASSSRPSLNTEAFF
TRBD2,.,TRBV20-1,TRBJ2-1,TGCAGTGCCAGTCAAGCGGGGGGGCCCAATGAGCAGTTCTTC,CSASQAGGPNEQFF
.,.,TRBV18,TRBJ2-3,TGTGCCAGCTCACCACTAGTTTCCGGGTTGACCGATACGCAGTATTTT,CASSPLVSGLTDTQYF
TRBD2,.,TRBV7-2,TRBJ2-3,TGTGCCAGCAGTGCGACTAGCGGGGCAGCAGATACGCAGTATTTT,CASSATSGAADTQYF
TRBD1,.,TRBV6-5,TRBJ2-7,TGTGCCAGCATTACCGACAGGGGGAATTCGAAGCAGTACTTC,CASITDRGNSKQYF
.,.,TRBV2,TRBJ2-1,TGTGCCAGCAGAGAGGAGACTATCCTCAATGAGCAGTTCTTC,CASREETILNEQFF
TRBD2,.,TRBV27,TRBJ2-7,TGTGCCAGCAGAACTAGCGGGGGTAGCGACGAGCAGTACTTC,CASRTSGGSDEQYF
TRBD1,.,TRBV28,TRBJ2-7,TGTGCCAGCAGAGACCCCGGACAGGCTTACGAGCAGTACTTC,CASRDPGQAYEQYF
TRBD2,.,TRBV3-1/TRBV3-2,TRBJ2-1,TGTGCCAGCAGCCAAGGGACTAGCGGGGGCCATGAGCAGTTCTTC,CASSQGTSGGHEQFF
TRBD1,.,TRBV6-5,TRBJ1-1,TGTGCCAGCAGTAGGGACAGGATTGATCCCACTGAAGCTTTCTTT,CASSRDRIDPTEAFF
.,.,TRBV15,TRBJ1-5,TGTGCAACCCAGAGGGAAACTCGCAATCAGCCCCAGCATTTT,CATQRETRNQPQHF
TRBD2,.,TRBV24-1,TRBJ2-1,TGTGCCACCAGTGATGACTATGGGACGGGAGGCAATGAGCAGTTCTTC,CATSDDYGTGGNEQFF
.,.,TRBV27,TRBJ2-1,TGTGCCAGCAGTCCCCGCGGCAGGGATTTCAATGAGCAGTTCTTC,CASSPRGRDFNEQFF
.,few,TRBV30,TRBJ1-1,TGTGCCTGGAAGGAGTACGCTGAAGCTTTCTTT,CAWKEYAEAFF
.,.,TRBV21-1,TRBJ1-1,TGTGCCAGCAGCTCCGAAGATCTTGGTTCAGCTGAAGCTTTCTTT,CASSSEDLGSAEAFF
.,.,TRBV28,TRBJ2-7,TGTGCCAGCAGTCCAACAAAGCCGGGTAACTACGAGCAGTACTTC,CASSPTKPGNYEQYF
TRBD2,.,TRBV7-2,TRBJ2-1,TGTGCCAGCAGCTTAAGCCTAGCGGGGGGAAACAATGAGCAGTTCTTC,CASSLSLAGGNNEQFF
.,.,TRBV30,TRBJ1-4,TGTGCCTGGAGTCCGGGGGGTGAAAAACTGTTTTTT,CAWSPGGEKLFF
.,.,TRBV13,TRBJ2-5,TGTGCCAGCAGCTTTCAGGGTCACGGCGAGACCCAGTACTTC,CASSFQGHGETQYF
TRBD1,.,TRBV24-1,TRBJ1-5,TGTGCCACCAGTGATCCAGACAGGGAGCCTCGGAATCAGCCCCAGCATTTT,CATSDPDREPRNQPQHF
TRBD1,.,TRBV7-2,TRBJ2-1,TGTGCCAGCAGCCCCGACAGGGTGGGGCAGTTCTTC,CASSPDRVGQFF
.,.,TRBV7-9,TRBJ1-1,TGTGCCAGCAGCTTAACAGGACGGAACACTGAAGCTTTCTTT,CASSLTGRNTEAFF
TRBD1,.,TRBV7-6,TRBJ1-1,TGTGCCAGCAGCCCCGGACAGGGGAACACTGAAGCTTTCTTT,CASSPGQGNTEAFF
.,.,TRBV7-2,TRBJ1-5,TGTGCCAGCAGCTTCCAGGGATATAGCAATCAGCCCCAGCATTTT,CASSFQGYSNQPQHF
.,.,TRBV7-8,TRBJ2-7,TGTGCCAGCAGCTTAGTAGGAGTATGGGGGGAGTACGAGCAGTACTTC,CASSLVGVWGEYEQYF
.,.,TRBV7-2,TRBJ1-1,TGTGCCAGCAGCATGGACAGAAACACTGAAGCTTTCTTT,CASSMDRNTEAFF
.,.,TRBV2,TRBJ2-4,TGTGCCAGCAGTGGACCGGGGTACCTAGCCAAAAACATTCAGTACTTC,CASSGPGYLAKNIQYF
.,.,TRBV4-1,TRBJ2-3,TGCGCCAGCAGCCCGCCAGGAATTTCAGATACGCAGTATTTT,CASSPPGISDTQYF